What follows are 13 T cell receptor beta chains derived from one specimen sequenced in a study of tumor-infiltrating lymphocytes in primary liver carcinoma. Starting from approximately 470 ng of total RNA, TCR beta cDNA was produced with a primer in the constant region. Slightly modified ARM-PCR, run as three nested multiplex PCR rounds, produced the TCR beta libraries. Running 9 to 11 cycles apiece, the first two PCR rounds relied on TRBV1-TRBV30 forward primers together with a C-beta reverse primer. TCRdb fed the multiplex PCR reads into MiXCR, producing one record per CDR3 protein. The data contain about 200,000 distinct CDR3 sequences, roughly two thirds of them singletons. Blood RNA was derived from unsorted whole blood, and germline DNA was extracted too. Material: peripheral blood. The receptors derive from a woman in her sixties or seventies with primary liver carcinoma and hepatitis B virus infection.

This clonotype was counted many times. The CDR3 region has the DNA TGTGCCTCCCCGTGGGGCACAGATACGCAGTATTTT. Protein sequence: CASPWGTDTQYF. This chain uses TRBV11-3 with TRBJ2-3, with D unclear. Germline V gene data show CDR1 as SGHNT and CDR2 as YENEEA. The V gene lost 11 bases and the J gene lost 1 base, with 10 bases spanning the gap. The CDR3 is 12 residues long.

As to this clonotype: A much larger clone sits a single nucleotide away, making a read error possible. The conserved phenylalanine or tryptophan is not found at the CDR3 terminus, so this likely reflects a read error. It is unclear where the CDR3 begins or ends on the DNA, so no DNA is shown, and the CDR3 is as TCRdb lists it. This chain uses TRBV5-6 with TRBJ2-3; the listed D gene, TRBD2, was not tested against the DNA. Counting both end residues, the CDR3 totals 11 amino acids. Per germline, CDR1 SGHDT and CDR2 YYEEEE. Here the CDR3 reads CASSMRLAKSL.

The rearrangement joins TRBV7-9 to TRBJ2-7, with a possible D match to TRBD2 (6 bases). V gave up 7 bases and J gave up 4 bases, with 23 bases separating them. The V gene's germline CDR1 is SEHNR and CDR2 FQNEAQ (reference sequence). The CDR3 consists of 16 residues. CDR3 amino acids: CASKIDSGTGVYEQYF. The CDR3 region has the DNA TGTGCCAGCAAAATTGACTCCGGGACGGGGGTATACGAGCAGTACTTC.

The DNA for the CDR3 is TGTGCCAGCATGGACAGAGGGTGGCCCGGGGAGCTGTTTTTT. It is translated as CASMDRGWPGELFF. The chain combines TRBV6-1 with TRBJ2-2, with D maybe TRBD1 (6 bases). The V and J ends lost 7 bases and 6 bases respectively, with 15 bases between them. The CDR3 loop spans 14 amino acids. CDR1 and CDR2 from the germline V gene are MNHNS and SASEGT.

In the case of this clonotype: Germline is not matched at one junction end, which may reflect a read error. The V gene is TRBV10-2, the J gene TRBJ2-1; D may match TRBD1 or TRBD2 (5 bases each). Looked up from germline, CDR1 is WSHSY and CDR2 is SAAADI. The CDR3 is made up of 12 amino acids. The CDR3 region has the DNA TGCGCCAGCAGTAAGTCGACTCGGGGTCAGGGCTTC. Protein product: CASSKSTRGQGF.

At least ten counts were recorded for this clonotype. The chain employs TRBV10-3 and TRBJ1-2, with D possibly TRBD1 on 6 matching bases. Germline CDR1 is ENHRY and CDR2 is SYGVKD. This CDR3 region has 12 residues. Trimming removed 8 bases from V and 4 bases from J, with 11 bases in between. CDR3: CAIAPDSYGYTF. The CDR3 region has the DNA TGTGCCATCGCGCCGGACAGCTATGGCTACACCTTC.

With respect to this clonotype: A much larger clone lies one base from this, so it may be a read error. The V and J genes are TRBV28 and TRBJ2-1; 12 bases match TRBD2. Germline-derived CDR1 and CDR2 are MDHEN and SYDVKM. CDR3 length: 18 amino acids. This chain's CDR3 is CASSSHRLAGGAYNEQSF. In DNA form, the CDR3 reads TGTGCCAGCAGTTCTCATCGTCTAGCGGGAGGGGCCTACAATGAGCAGTCCTTC.

Comment on this clonotype: Germline and junction disagree at one end, which may indicate a read error. The chain has TRBV11-2 and TRBJ1-6; unclear D gene. CDR1 SGHAT and CDR2 FQNNGV come from the germline V gene. The CDR3 covers 15 residues. This CDR3 reads CASSSPCGRNSALHF. The CDR3 DNA follows: TGTGCCAGCAGCTCCCCTTGCGGGAGAAATTCAGCCCTCCACTTT.

There are many counts of this clonotype. The chain combines TRBV5-1 with TRBJ2-7; no reliable D call. In germline, CDR1 is SGHRS, CDR2 YFSETQ. CDR3 length: 12 amino acids. Trimming took off 1 base at V and 6 bases at J, with 8 bases between the two ends. The CDR3 nucleotides read TGCGCCAGCAGCTTGATTTTAGGCGAGCAGTACTTC. As protein: CASSLILGEQYF.

This clonotype was seen many times. The genes are TRBV12-3 or TRBV12-4 and TRBJ2-7; no definite D call. The CDR3 length is 13 residues. V lost 0 bases, J lost 1 base, and 4 bases lay in between. Here the CDR3 reads CASSLAQSYEQYF. The CDR3 DNA sequence: TGTGCCAGCAGTTTAGCCCAGTCCTACGAGCAGTACTTC.

This clonotype was seen repeatedly, ten times or more. This rearrangement joins TRBV10-1 to TRBJ2-3; TRBD1 agrees at 9 bases. The CDR3 sequence is 16 residues long. The J segment lost 0 bases and the V segment lost 3 bases, leaving 4 bases of the junction unmatched. Per the germline V gene, CDR1 is WNHNN and CDR2 is SYGVQD (reference sequence). The CDR3: CASSEGGTGSTDTQYF. The CDR3 DNA is TGCGCCAGCAGTGAAGGAGGGACAGGGAGCACAGATACGCAGTATTTT.

The CDR3 DNA sequence: TGCGCCAGCAGCTGGGGACAGGAAGTAAGGGCTGAAGCTTTCTTT. It specifies CASSWGQEVRAEAFF. J is TRBJ1-1 and V is TRBV5-1; 8 bases fit TRBD1. Trimming cost V 3 bases and J 6 bases; bases outside gene matches: 10. The CDR3 sequence is 15 residues long. CDR1 is SGHRS, CDR2 YFSETQ, per germline.

In the case of this clonotype: One base away lies a much larger clone, so this may be a sequencing read error. The genes are TRBV6-1 and TRBJ1-5; D possibly corresponds to TRBD1 (6 bases). TRBJ2-3 matches the DNA end more closely, so the J call is doubtful. The CDR3 is 16 residues long. In germline, CDR1 is MNHNS, CDR2 SASEGT. The DNA of the CDR3 is TGTGCCAGCAGCCGACAGGTTCCCTCTAGCAATCAGCCCCAGTATTTT. It specifies CASSRQVPSSNQPQYF.